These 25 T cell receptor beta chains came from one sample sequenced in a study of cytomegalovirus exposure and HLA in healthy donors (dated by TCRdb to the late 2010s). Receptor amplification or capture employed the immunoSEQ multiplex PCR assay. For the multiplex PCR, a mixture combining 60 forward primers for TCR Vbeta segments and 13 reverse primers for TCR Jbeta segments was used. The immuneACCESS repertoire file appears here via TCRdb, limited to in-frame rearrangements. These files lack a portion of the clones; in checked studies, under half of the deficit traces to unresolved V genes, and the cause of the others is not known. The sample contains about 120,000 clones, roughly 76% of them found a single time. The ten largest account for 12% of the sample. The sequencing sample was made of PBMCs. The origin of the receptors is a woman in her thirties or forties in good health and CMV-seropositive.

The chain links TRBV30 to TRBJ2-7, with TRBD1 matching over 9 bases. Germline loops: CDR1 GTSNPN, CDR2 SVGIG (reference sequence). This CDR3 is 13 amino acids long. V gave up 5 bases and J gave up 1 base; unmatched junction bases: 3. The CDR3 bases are TGTGCCTGGGGGACAGGGCTATCCTACGAGCAGTACTTC. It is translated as CAWGTGLSYEQYF. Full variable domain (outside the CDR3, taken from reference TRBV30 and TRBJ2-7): SQTIHQWPATLVQPVGSPLSLECTVEGTSNPNLYWYRQAAGRGLQLLFYSVGIGQISSEVPQNLSASRPQDRQFILSSKKLLLSDSGFYLCAWGTGLSYEQYFGPGTRLTVT.

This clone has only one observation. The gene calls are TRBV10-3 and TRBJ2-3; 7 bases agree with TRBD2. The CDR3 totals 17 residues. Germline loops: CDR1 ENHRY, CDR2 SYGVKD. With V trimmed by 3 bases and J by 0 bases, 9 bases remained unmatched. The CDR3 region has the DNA TGTGCCATCAGTGAACAGATAGCGGGCCTTAGCACAGATACGCAGTATTTT. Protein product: CAISEQIAGLSTDTQYF.

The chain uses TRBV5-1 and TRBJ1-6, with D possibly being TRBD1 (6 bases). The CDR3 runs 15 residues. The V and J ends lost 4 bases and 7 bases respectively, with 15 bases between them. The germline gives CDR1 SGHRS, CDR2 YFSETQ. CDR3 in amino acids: CASSPAGTSNSPLHF. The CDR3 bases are TGCGCCAGCAGCCCCGCCGGGACATCCAATTCACCCCTCCACTTT. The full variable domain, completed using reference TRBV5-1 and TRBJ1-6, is KAGVTQTPRYLIKTRGQQVTLSCSPISGHRSVSWYQQTPGQGLQFLFEYFSETQRNKGNFPGRFSGRQFSNSRSEMNVSTLELGDSALYLCASSPAGTSNSPLHFGNGTRLTVT.

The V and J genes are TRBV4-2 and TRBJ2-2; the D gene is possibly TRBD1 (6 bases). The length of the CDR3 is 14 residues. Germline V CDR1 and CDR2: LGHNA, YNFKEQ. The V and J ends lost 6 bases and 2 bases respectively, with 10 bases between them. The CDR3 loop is CASSWTANTGELFF. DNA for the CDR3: TGTGCCAGCAGTTGGACAGCTAACACCGGGGAGCTGTTTTTT.

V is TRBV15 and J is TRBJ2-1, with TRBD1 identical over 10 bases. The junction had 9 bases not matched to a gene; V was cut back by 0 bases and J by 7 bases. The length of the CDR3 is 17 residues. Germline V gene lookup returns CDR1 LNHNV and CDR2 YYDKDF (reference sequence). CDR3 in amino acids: CATSRDLGTGEENEQFF. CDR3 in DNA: TGTGCCACCAGCAGAGATTTGGGGACAGGGGAGGAGAATGAGCAGTTCTTC.

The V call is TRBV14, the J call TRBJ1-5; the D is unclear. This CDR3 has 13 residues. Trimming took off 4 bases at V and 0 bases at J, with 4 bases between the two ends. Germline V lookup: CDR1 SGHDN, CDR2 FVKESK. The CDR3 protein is CASSLYSNQPQHF. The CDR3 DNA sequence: TGTGCCAGCAGCCTTTATAGCAATCAGCCCCAGCATTTT.

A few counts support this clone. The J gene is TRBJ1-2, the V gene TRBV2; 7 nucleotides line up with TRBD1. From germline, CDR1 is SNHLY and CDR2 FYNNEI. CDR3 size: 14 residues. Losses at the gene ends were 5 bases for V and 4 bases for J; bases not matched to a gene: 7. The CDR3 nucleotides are TGTGCCAGCAGTTTACAGGGGTGGGGCTATGGCTACACCTTC. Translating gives CASSLQGWGYGYTF.

The DNA of the CDR3 is TGTGCCAGTAGTCATGGGGAGGGATTGCATGGCTACACCTTC. Amino acids: CASSHGEGLHGYTF. This chain uses TRBV19 with TRBJ1-2; D remains ambiguous. Germline V gene sequence: CDR1 LNHDA, CDR2 SQIVND (reference sequence). Trimming shortened V by 5 bases and J by 6 bases, and 16 bases separated the two germline ends. The CDR3 is made up of 14 amino acids.

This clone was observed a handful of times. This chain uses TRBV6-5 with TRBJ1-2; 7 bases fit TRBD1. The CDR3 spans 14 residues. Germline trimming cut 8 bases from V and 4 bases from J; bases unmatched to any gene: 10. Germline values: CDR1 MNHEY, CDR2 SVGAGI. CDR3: CASRGQPHFYGYTF. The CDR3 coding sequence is TGTGCCAGCCGGGGACAGCCGCATTTCTATGGCTACACCTTC.

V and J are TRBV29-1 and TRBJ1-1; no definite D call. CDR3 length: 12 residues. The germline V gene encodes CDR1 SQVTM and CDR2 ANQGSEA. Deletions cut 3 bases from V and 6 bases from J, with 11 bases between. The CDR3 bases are TGCAGCGTTGAGGAGGTGGGCGCTGAAGCTTTCTTT. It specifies CSVEEVGAEAFF.

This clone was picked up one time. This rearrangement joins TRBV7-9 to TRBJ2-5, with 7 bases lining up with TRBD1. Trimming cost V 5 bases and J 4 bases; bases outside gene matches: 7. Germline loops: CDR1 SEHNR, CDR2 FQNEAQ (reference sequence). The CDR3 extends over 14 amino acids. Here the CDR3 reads CASSQRDRRETQYF. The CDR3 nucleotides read TGTGCCAGCAGCCAACGGGACAGAAGAGAGACCCAGTACTTC.

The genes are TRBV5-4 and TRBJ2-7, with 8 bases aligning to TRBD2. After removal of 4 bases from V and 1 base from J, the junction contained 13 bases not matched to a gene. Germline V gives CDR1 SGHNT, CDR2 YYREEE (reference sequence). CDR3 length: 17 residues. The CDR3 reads CASSPDGGAGGSYEQYF. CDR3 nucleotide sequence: TGTGCCAGCAGCCCCGACGGGGGCGCGGGGGGTTCCTACGAGCAGTACTTC.

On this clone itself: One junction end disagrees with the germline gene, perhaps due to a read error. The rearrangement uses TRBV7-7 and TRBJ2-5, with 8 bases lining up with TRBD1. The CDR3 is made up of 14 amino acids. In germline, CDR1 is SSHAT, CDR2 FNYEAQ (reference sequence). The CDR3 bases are TGTGCTAGCAGCCAGGGGGCACTCCTCGAGACCCAGTACTTC. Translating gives CASSQGALLETQYF.

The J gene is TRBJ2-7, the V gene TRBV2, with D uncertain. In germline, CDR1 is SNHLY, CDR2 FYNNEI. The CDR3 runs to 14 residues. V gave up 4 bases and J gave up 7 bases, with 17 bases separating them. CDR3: CASSVYGLVGEQYF. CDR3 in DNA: TGTGCCAGCAGTGTATACGGCCTGGTCGGGGAGCAGTACTTC.

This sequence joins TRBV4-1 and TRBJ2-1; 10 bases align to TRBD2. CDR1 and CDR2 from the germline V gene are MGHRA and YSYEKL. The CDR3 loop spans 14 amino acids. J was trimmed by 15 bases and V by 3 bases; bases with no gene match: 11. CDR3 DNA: TGCGCCAGCAGCCAGTCCAGCGGGGGGGCCATTTTGTTCTTC. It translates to CASSQSSGGAILFF.

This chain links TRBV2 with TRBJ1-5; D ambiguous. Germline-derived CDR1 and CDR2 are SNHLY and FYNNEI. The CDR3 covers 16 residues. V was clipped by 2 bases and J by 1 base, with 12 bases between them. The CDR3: CASSEWEVTSNQPQHF. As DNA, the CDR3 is TGTGCCAGCAGTGAATGGGAGGTGACCAGCAATCAGCCCCAGCATTTT.

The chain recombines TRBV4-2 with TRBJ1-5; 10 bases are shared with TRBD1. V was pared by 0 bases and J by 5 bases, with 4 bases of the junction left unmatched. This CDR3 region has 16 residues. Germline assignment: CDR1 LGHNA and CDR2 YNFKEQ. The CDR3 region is CASSQDWGQGHQPQHF. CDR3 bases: TGTGCCAGCAGCCAAGATTGGGGACAGGGGCATCAGCCCCAGCATTTT.

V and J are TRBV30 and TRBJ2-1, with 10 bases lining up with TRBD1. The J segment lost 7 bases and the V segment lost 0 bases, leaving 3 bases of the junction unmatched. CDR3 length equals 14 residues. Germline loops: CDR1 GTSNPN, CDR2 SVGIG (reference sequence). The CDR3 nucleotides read TGTGCCTGGAGTGTTATGGACAGGGGGAATGAGCAGTTCTTC. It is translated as CAWSVMDRGNEQFF. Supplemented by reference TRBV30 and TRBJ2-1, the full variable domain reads SQTIHQWPATLVQPVGSPLSLECTVEGTSNPNLYWYRQAAGRGLQLLFYSVGIGQISSEVPQNLSASRPQDRQFILSSKKLLLSDSGFYLCAWSVMDRGNEQFFGPGTRLTVL.

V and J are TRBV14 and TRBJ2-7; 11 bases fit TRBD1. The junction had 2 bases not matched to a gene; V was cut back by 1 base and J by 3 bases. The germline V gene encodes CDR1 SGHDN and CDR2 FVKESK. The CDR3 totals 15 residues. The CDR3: CASSQGGTGGYEQYF. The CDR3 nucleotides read TGTGCCAGCAGCCAAGGGGGGACAGGGGGCTACGAGCAGTACTTC.

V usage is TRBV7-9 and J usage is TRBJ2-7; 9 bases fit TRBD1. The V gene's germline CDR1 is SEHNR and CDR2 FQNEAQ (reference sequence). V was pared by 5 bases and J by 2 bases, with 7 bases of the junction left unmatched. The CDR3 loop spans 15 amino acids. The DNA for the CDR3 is TGTGCCAGCAGCCCATCCGGGACAGGGACCTACGAGCAGTACTTC. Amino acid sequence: CASSPSGTGTYEQYF.

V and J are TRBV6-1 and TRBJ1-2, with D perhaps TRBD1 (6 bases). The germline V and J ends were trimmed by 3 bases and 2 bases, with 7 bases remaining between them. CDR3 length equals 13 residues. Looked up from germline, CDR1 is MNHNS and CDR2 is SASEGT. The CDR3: CASSDTGNYGYTF. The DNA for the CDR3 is TGTGCCAGCAGTGACACAGGGAACTATGGCTACACCTTC.

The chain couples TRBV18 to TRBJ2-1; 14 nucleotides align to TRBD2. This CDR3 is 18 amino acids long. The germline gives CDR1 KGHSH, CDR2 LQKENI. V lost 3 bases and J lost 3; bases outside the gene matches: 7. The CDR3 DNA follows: TGTGCCAGCTCACCCCCGACTAGCGGGGGGGCGGTCTACAATGAGCAGTTCTTC. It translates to CASSPPTSGGAVYNEQFF.

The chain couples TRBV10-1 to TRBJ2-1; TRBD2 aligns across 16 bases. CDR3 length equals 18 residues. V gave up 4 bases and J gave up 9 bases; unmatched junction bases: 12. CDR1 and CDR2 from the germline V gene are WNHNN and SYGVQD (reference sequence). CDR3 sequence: CASSGASGTSGGAGEQFF. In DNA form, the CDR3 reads TGCGCCAGCAGTGGGGCCTCCGGGACTAGCGGGGGGGCCGGTGAGCAGTTCTTC.

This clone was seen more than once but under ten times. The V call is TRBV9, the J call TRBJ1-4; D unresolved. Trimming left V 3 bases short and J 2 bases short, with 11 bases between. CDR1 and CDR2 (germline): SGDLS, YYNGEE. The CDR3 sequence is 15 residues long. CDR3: CASSAPTGTNEKLFF. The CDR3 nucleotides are TGTGCCAGCAGCGCCCCCACGGGGACTAATGAAAAACTGTTTTTT.

CDR3 in DNA: TGTGCCAGCAGCCAAGAGGTAGGTCCCCAGCATTTT. It translates to CASSQEVGPQHF. The genes are TRBV2 and TRBJ1-5; no firm D call. The germline gives CDR1 SNHLY, CDR2 FYNNEI. V was trimmed by 6 bases and J by 10 bases, leaving 13 bases between them. The CDR3 contains 12 residues.